The rows below give T cell receptor beta chains drawn from one sample of a study of T cell responses to AZD1222 COVID-19 vaccine. TCRdb's copy holds only in-frame clones and misses some; the assay was immunoSEQ multiplex PCR. The sample lists over 25,000 clones, around 80% occurring once. Source: peripheral blood, taken on day 0 of AZD1222 vaccination. Receptor source: an adult in good health. Both conserved end residues are part of each CDR3. The order of the fields is J gene, D gene, V gene, clone size, CDR3 DNA, CDR3 protein. A D gene is named only where the DNA matches it firmly. A row's size may be missing; if present it is once, few, many or a size class.

TRBJ1-2 . TRBV5-1 . TGCGCCAGCAGCGTGGGGGCGCAGGGAGGTGGCTACACCTTC CASSVGAQGGGYTF
TRBJ1-2 . TRBV6-5 medium-sized TGTGCCAGCAGTTACTCCGACGGCCCCTATGGCTACACCTTC CASSYSDGPYGYTF
TRBJ2-1 . TRBV27 . TGTGCCAGCAGATTTCGTGGCGGGACCTACAATGAGCAGTTCTTC CASRFRGGTYNEQFF
TRBJ2-1 TRBD2 TRBV9 . TGTGCCACGGGAGGGACTTCCTACAATGAGCAGTTCTTC CATGGTSYNEQFF
TRBJ1-2 . TRBV20-1 . TGCAGTGCGAGTGGGGGAGGCAGGTCGGGAAATGGCTACACCTTC CSASGGGRSGNGYTF
TRBJ2-3 . TRBV3-1/TRBV3-2 . TGTGCCAGCAGCCAAGCGGGATCCGTTACGCAGTATTTT CASSQAGSVTQYF
TRBJ1-5 TRBD1 TRBV19 . TGTGCCAGTAGTACACGACAGGGGGCTAATCAGCCCCAGCATTTT CASSTRQGANQPQHF
TRBJ2-3 . TRBV27 . TGTGCCAGCAGTTTTATCGGCGGAGCAGATACGCAGTATTTT CASSFIGGADTQYF
TRBJ2-3 . TRBV6-4 few TGTGCCAGCAGTGTAAAAGGGGGCACAGATACGCAGTATTTT CASSVKGGTDTQYF
TRBJ2-1 . TRBV4-3 . TGCGCCAGTAAAAGGGGAGGCCAGAGCTCCTACAATGAGCAGTTCTTC CASKRGGQSSYNEQFF
TRBJ2-3 TRBD2 TRBV5-4 . TGTGCCAGCAGCCGGACTAGCGGGGGTACAGATACGCAGTATTTT CASSRTSGGTDTQYF
TRBJ1-5 . TRBV7-8 . TGTGCCAGCAGCTTAGTGGGACAAGTCAATCAGCCCCAGCATTTT CASSLVGQVNQPQHF
TRBJ1-1 . TRBV6-5 . TGTGCCAGCAGTTCCGACTGGAACACTGAAGCTTTCTTT CASSSDWNTEAFF
TRBJ2-1 . TRBV6-2/TRBV6-3 once TGTGCCAGCAGTTACTCGAGAGGTTCGAGTAGCCGGAGTGAGCAGTTCTTC CASSYSRGSSSRSEQFF
TRBJ1-5 . TRBV5-6 . TGTGCCAGCAGTCCCGGACCCGATCAGCCCCAGCATTTT CASSPGPDQPQHF
TRBJ1-2 TRBD1 TRBV9 . TGTGCCAGCAGCTTGACAGGGGAGTATGGCTACACCTTC CASSLTGEYGYTF
TRBJ2-1 . TRBV27 . TGTGCCAGCAGTTTATCGGGGGGAGGCACCTACAATGAGCAGTTCTTC CASSLSGGGTYNEQFF
TRBJ1-1 . TRBV10-3 . TGTGCCATCAGGGGGGCTTTTAACACTGAAGCTTTCTTT CAIRGAFNTEAFF
TRBJ1-3 . TRBV4-2 once TGTGCCAGCAGCCAAGAGGGCAGTGCGCAGGGAAACACCATATATTTT CASSQEGSAQGNTIYF
TRBJ2-1 . TRBV4-1 . TGCGCCAGCAGCCACAGGAATGGGGTGGATGAGCAGTTCTTC CASSHRNGVDEQFF
TRBJ1-3 . TRBV11-2 few TGTGCCAGCAGCTTAGATGGTCTCGGAGGAAACACCATATATTTT CASSLDGLGGNTIYF
TRBJ1-3 . TRBV5-1 . TGCGCCAGCAGCTTGGAGCAGGGCAGATCGGACACCATATATTTT CASSLEQGRSDTIYF
TRBJ2-6 . TRBV19 . TGTGCCAGTACTCCGGAGAGGTCCTCTGGGGCCAACGTCCTGACTTTC CASTPERSSGANVLTF
TRBJ2-1 TRBD2 TRBV5-1 . TGCGCCAGCAGCCCTGCTAGCGGGGGGGGCTGGCAGTTCTTC CASSPASGGGWQFF
TRBJ2-3 TRBD1 TRBV27 . TGTGCCAGCAGTCGGGACAGTACAGATACGCAGTATTTT CASSRDSTDTQYF
TRBJ1-2 TRBD1 TRBV19 . TGTGCCAGTAGCAAGACAGGGGACGGTGGCTACACCTTC CASSKTGDGGYTF
TRBJ2-1 . TRBV4-2 . TGTGCCAGCAGCCACCCCTTAACAGGGACTGGGCGGAGCAATGAGCAGTTCTTC CASSHPLTGTGRSNEQFF
TRBJ2-5 . TRBV6-5 . TGTGCCAGCAGTTACCGCGGCAGAGAGACCCAGTACTTC CASSYRGRETQYF
TRBJ2-3 . TRBV14 . TGTGCCAGCAGCCATGTGGGTCTCGTAGGGAGCACAGATACGCAGTATTTT CASSHVGLVGSTDTQYF
TRBJ2-7 . TRBV7-9 few TGTGCCAGCAGCCGCCTGGGGGATGCCTCCTACGAGCAGTACTTC CASSRLGDASYEQYF
TRBJ1-1 . TRBV10-2 few TGCGCCAGCAGGGCCCTTGGGTCTGAAGCTTTCTTT CASRALGSEAFF
TRBJ2-7 . TRBV7-9 . TGTGCCAGCAGCTTAAACCCCGGCCCCGGTAGGTACGAGCAGTACTTC CASSLNPGPGRYEQYF
TRBJ1-3 . TRBV6-2/TRBV6-3 . TGTGCCAGCAGTTATCGCTCTGGAAACACCATATATTTT CASSYRSGNTIYF
TRBJ1-5 . TRBV4-1 . TGCGCCAGCAGCCAAGGGGGTGACAGGAGCAATCAGCCCCAGCATTTT CASSQGGDRSNQPQHF
TRBJ2-1 . TRBV10-2 . TGCGCCAGCAGTCAGGAGGGGGCCCCCCGTGGTGGGCAGTTCTTC CASSQEGAPRGGQFF
TRBJ1-6 . TRBV28 . TGTGCCAGCAGTTTATATAGGGGGGTGGGTTCACCCCTCCACTTT CASSLYRGVGSPLHF
TRBJ1-2 . TRBV29-1 . TGCAGCGTTGAACCCCGTGACTATGGCTACACCTTC CSVEPRDYGYTF
TRBJ2-1 . TRBV6-5 . TGTGCCAGCCTTAGGGGCAATGAGCAGTTCTTC CASLRGNEQFF
TRBJ2-7 TRBD2 TRBV3-1/TRBV3-2 few TGTGCCAGCAGCCAATTTAGCGGGGGCTCCGAGCAGTACTTC CASSQFSGGSEQYF
TRBJ1-4 . TRBV19 . TGTGCCAGTAGTATCGGGAAGGGGCGGCGTGAAAAACTGTTTTTT CASSIGKGRREKLFF
TRBJ1-2 TRBD1 TRBV19 few TGTGCCAGTCAGGACAGGTTGAACTATGGCTACACCTTC CASQDRLNYGYTF
TRBJ2-6 . TRBV5-1 . TGCGCCAGCAGCTTGGACAGAGGGGCCAACGTCCTGACTTTC CASSLDRGANVLTF
TRBJ1-4 TRBD1 TRBV28 . TGTGCCAGCAGTTCCGGACAGGGGGGGGTCGAAAAACTGTTTTTT CASSSGQGGVEKLFF
TRBJ2-1 . TRBV19 . TGTGCCAGTAGTCCCGGATCCTACAATGAGCAGTTCTTC CASSPGSYNEQFF
TRBJ1-3 . TRBV7-2 . TGTGCCAGCAGCAGAGGGGGGGGTTTACCATTGGGTGGAAACACCATATATTTT CASSRGGGLPLGGNTIYF
TRBJ2-3 . TRBV5-1 few TGCGCCAGCAGCTTCCCCGGGGAAGATACGCAGTATTTT CASSFPGEDTQYF
TRBJ1-5 . TRBV7-8 . TGTGCCAGCAGCTTACGCCAGGGGAGTGGGCAGCCCCAGCATTTT CASSLRQGSGQPQHF
TRBJ1-1 . TRBV7-9 . TGTGCCAGCAGCCCCTACTTCTCTGTGGGGAGGGATGGTTTCACTGAAGCTTTCTTT CASSPYFSVGRDGFTEAFF
TRBJ2-1 TRBD1 TRBV18 . TGTGCCAGCTCACCGACAGGGTACTCCTACAATGAGCAGTTCTTC CASSPTGYSYNEQFF
TRBJ2-5 TRBD2 TRBV7-9 . TGTGCCAGCAGCTTGGGACTAGCGGGAGGGGATTTAAACCAAGAGACCCAGTACTTC CASSLGLAGGDLNQETQYF
TRBJ1-2 TRBD1 TRBV15 medium-sized TGTGCCACCAGCAGAGGGTTCGAAGGGGGCCCTAACTATGGCTACACCTTC CATSRGFEGGPNYGYTF
TRBJ2-5 TRBD2 TRBV4-2 . TGTGCCAGCAGCCTTGACTACGAGGGGACTAGCGGGGCCGAGACCCAGTACTTC CASSLDYEGTSGAETQYF